One sample yielded the 21 T cell receptor beta chains listed below, sequenced in a study of blood T cells in healthy people across ages. Alongside a J-beta primer mix, a sample-barcoded 5' primer served in a second PCR lasting roughly 6 to 11 cycles. One entry per CDR3 protein results from TCRdb running MiXCR on the 5' RACE reads. This table has 800,000 to 900,000 distinct CDR3 sequences, roughly 60% appearing once. Sequencing input: blood. Receptors were obtained from a man aged 25-45 years in good health.

This chain links TRBV13 with TRBJ2-4; 10 positions agree with TRBD2. The J call may be faulty, since TRBJ2-7 better matches the DNA end. The CDR3 extends over 16 amino acids. The germline CDR1 and CDR2 sequences are PRHDT and FYEKMQ (reference sequence). CDR3 nucleotide sequence: TGTGCCAGCAGCTTAGGCCCAGCGGGGGGGCTTAACGAGCAGTACTTC. Amino acids: CASSLGPAGGLNEQYF.

The chain recombines TRBV4-2 with TRBJ2-1; tentatively, D is TRBD2 (6 bases). V gave up 4 bases and J gave up 6 bases, with 13 bases separating them. CDR1 LGHNA and CDR2 YNFKEQ come from the germline V gene. This CDR3 is 14 amino acids long. The DNA for the CDR3 is TGTGCCAGCAGCCCCGGGACTCCTTCCAATGAGCAGTTCTTC. Amino acids: CASSPGTPSNEQFF.

This clonotype has only a few counts. This chain uses TRBV2 with TRBJ2-4; 7 nucleotides align to TRBD2. The DNA matches TRBJ2-7 better at its end, which makes the J call doubtful. The CDR3 has 15 residues. Germline V gives CDR1 SNHLY, CDR2 FYNNEI. CDR3 sequence: CASSGTERGSYEQYF. The CDR3 nucleotides are TGTGCCAGCAGCGGTACCGAGCGGGGATCCTACGAGCAGTACTTC.

This clonotype was seen a few times. The chain's CDR3 is CASSMALRDNEQFF. The CDR3 coding sequence is TGCGCCAGCAGCATGGCTTTAAGAGACAATGAGCAGTTCTTC. The chain uses TRBV4-3 and TRBJ2-1, with unresolved D. This CDR3 region has 14 residues. Germline lookup yields CDR1 LGHNA and CDR2 YSLEER. V gave up 5 bases and J gave up 5 bases, with 13 bases separating them.

The genes are TRBV20-1 and TRBJ2-2; D possibly corresponds to TRBD1 (5 bases). Germline lookup yields CDR1 DFQATT and CDR2 SNEGSKA (reference sequence). This CDR3 is built from 14 residues. With 0 bases removed from V and 9 bases from J, the gap between germline ends came to 14 bases. The CDR3: CSARDYRGERELFF. Written as DNA, the CDR3 is TGCAGTGCTAGAGATTATAGGGGCGAACGGGAGCTGTTTTTT.

This clonotype was seen only a few times. V is TRBV12-3 or TRBV12-4 and J is TRBJ1-2, with D unclear. The CDR3 length is 14 residues. V dropped 3 bases and J dropped 1 base, with 9 bases sitting between them. The CDR3 region has the DNA TGTGCCAGCAGTTTGGGTGAGCTTAACTATGGCTACACCTTC. Translated, it gives CASSLGELNYGYTF.

V is TRBV10-3 and J is TRBJ1-1; no definite D call. The CDR3 runs 13 residues. The V and J ends lost 7 bases and 3 bases respectively, with 12 bases between them. The germline V gene has CDR1 ENHRY and CDR2 SYGVKD. The CDR3 DNA is TGTGCCATCACGAGTGGACGGGACACTGAAGCTTTCTTT. The encoded protein is CAITSGRDTEAFF.

The CDR3 DNA reads TGCGCCAGCAGCCAGGCGACAGGGGGGTCGAACATTCAGTACTTC. Translation gives CASSQATGGSNIQYF. The chain has TRBV4-3 and TRBJ2-4; 9 positions agree with TRBD1. V shed 3 bases, J shed 7 bases, and the junction held 7 bases outside the gene matches. CDR1 and CDR2 (germline): LGHNA, YSLEER. This CDR3 region has 15 residues.

The chain joins TRBV4-2 to TRBJ2-7; possibly TRBD1 for D (6 bases). CDR1 and CDR2 (germline): LGHNA, YNFKEQ. The CDR3 runs to 15 residues. V was clipped by 1 base and J by 0 bases, with 10 bases between them. In DNA, the CDR3 is TGTGCCAGCAGCCAAGGGCAGGGACACTCCTACGAGCAGTACTTC. Translation gives CASSQGQGHSYEQYF.

CDR3 sequence reads: CASSSGLTDYGYTF. The DNA of the CDR3 is TGTGCCAGCTCATCGGGGCTTACGGACTATGGCTACACCTTC. V and J are TRBV7-3 and TRBJ1-2; D is perhaps TRBD1 (5 bases). V lost 8 bases and J 3 bases, leaving 16 bases between the germline ends. Germline CDR1 SGHTA, CDR2 FQGTGA. The CDR3 has 14 residues.

This rearrangement joins TRBV6-6 to TRBJ2-7; possibly TRBD2 for D (5 bases). The CDR3 sequence is 14 residues long. V was trimmed by 4 bases and J by 6 bases, leaving 16 bases between them. In germline, CDR1 is MNHNY, CDR2 SVGAGI (reference sequence). This CDR3 reads CASSLRGRDIEQYF. The CDR3 nucleotides are TGTGCCAGCAGTTTAAGAGGGCGTGATATCGAGCAGTACTTC.

CDR3 amino acids: CSANHGTESTDTQYF. CDR3 coding DNA: TGCAGTGCTAACCACGGGACAGAAAGCACAGATACGCAGTATTTT. The chain is built from TRBV20-1 and TRBJ2-3; TRBD1 agrees at 7 bases. Germline loops: CDR1 DFQATT, CDR2 SNEGSKA (reference sequence). J was trimmed by 0 bases and V by 4 bases; bases with no gene match: 7. This CDR3 is 15 amino acids long.

The chain uses TRBV5-1 and TRBJ2-3, with no clear D. V was trimmed by 4 bases and J by 0 bases, leaving 15 bases between them. The CDR3 runs 16 residues. CDR1 is SGHRS and CDR2 is YFSETQ in the germline V gene. CDR3 in amino acids: CASSKDEALSTDTQYF. The CDR3, as DNA: TGCGCCAGCAGCAAAGACGAGGCCCTAAGCACAGATACGCAGTATTTT.

This chain joins TRBV7-2 and TRBJ2-7, with D possibly being TRBD2 (7 bases). V was cut by 5 bases and J by 1 base, with 15 bases left in between. CDR3 length: 15 amino acids. CDR1 is SGHTA and CDR2 is FQGNSA in the germline V gene. CDR3 sequence (DNA): TGTGCCAGCAGCGGAGGGGGAGGGGGTTCCTACGAGCAGTACTTC. Its translation is CASSGGGGGSYEQYF.

This clonotype was counted only a few times. The chain uses TRBV9 and TRBJ2-7; D is unclear. The CDR3 sequence is 14 residues long. Germline V gene lookup returns CDR1 SGDLS and CDR2 YYNGEE. V shed 4 bases and J shed 4 bases, with 15 bases lying between them. The CDR3: CASSSQPTFYEQYF. The CDR3 DNA sequence: TGTGCCAGCAGCTCTCAACCCACTTTTTACGAGCAGTACTTC.

This clonotype has only a few counts. V gene TRBV6-2 or TRBV6-3 combines with J gene TRBJ2-7; D remains ambiguous. There are 11 residues in the CDR3. Germline V CDR1 and CDR2: MNHEY, SVGEGT. V shed 10 bases and J shed 2 bases, with 9 bases lying between them. The DNA of the CDR3 is TGTGCCATCCATAACGCCTACGAGCAGTACTTC. This sequence encodes CAIHNAYEQYF.

This clonotype was recorded at least ten times. J is TRBJ2-7 and V is TRBV24-1; D possibly corresponds to TRBD2 (6 bases). The V end lost 5 bases, the J end lost 5 bases, and 6 bases lay between the germline ends. CDR3 length: 11 residues. Germline CDR1 is KGHDR and CDR2 is SFDVKD. CDR3 sequence reads: CATSGGNEQYF. In nucleotides, the CDR3 is TGTGCCACCAGTGGCGGGAACGAGCAGTACTTC.

J is TRBJ2-3 and V is TRBV7-2; 8 bases are shared with TRBD2. The CDR3 is made up of 15 amino acids. Germline V lookup: CDR1 SGHTA, CDR2 FQGNSA. V lost 6 bases and J lost 6; bases outside the gene matches: 11. CDR3 residues: CASSPGSERGDTQYF. CDR3 nucleotides: TGTGCCAGCAGTCCAGGAAGCGAGCGGGGGGATACGCAGTATTTT.

The chain is built from TRBV28 and TRBJ2-4; D might be TRBD1 or TRBD2, each matching 5 bases. The DNA end is a closer match to TRBJ2-7, so the J assignment may be wrong. This CDR3 region has 14 residues. Germline V gives CDR1 MDHEN, CDR2 SYDVKM. In nucleotides, the CDR3 is TGTGCCACTGTGATACGGGACGGCCGCTACGAGCAGTACTTC. Translating it yields CATVIRDGRYEQYF.

V and J are TRBV6-1 and TRBJ1-2; 9 positions agree with TRBD1. There are 13 residues in the CDR3. Trimming took 4 bases from V and 8 from J; bases not matched to a gene: 5. The V gene's germline CDR1 is MNHNS and CDR2 SASEGT. The DNA of the CDR3 is TGTGCCAGCAGTGCGGACAGGGGTTTCGGCTACACCTTC. Residues: CASSADRGFGYTF.

The rearrangement links TRBV20-1 to TRBJ2-1; 7 nucleotides match TRBD1. The CDR3 covers 14 residues. Germline assignment: CDR1 DFQATT and CDR2 SNEGSKA (reference sequence). The trim removed 3 bases at V and 4 bases at J, leaving 6 bases unmatched. The DNA of the CDR3 is TGCAGTGCTAGTCGGGGACAGATGTACAATGAGCAGTTCTTC. Amino acids: CSASRGQMYNEQFF.